The T cell receptor beta chain under discussion was sequenced for a study of neurological immune-mediated disorders. Broader study findings: No CDR3 amino acid sequences were shared by expanded clones across subjects, suggesting private repertoires in all groups.

In each sequencing run, over 160 million TCR-beta sequences were generated from 15-18 subjects. TCRdb redid the calling of the 5' RACE reads with MiXCR, one entry per CDR3 protein. The sample yields more than 45,000 distinct CDR3 sequences, about 2.5% seen once. This clonotype has a count of ten or more. Its antigen is unknown. V dropped 6 bases and J dropped 5 bases, with 14 bases sitting between them. This CDR3 has 13 amino acids. CDR1 is SQVTM, CDR2 ANQGSEA, per germline. Sample: PBMCs. The chain couples TRBV29-1 to TRBJ1-5; tentatively, D is TRBD1 (5 bases). The TCR was taken from a man between 45 and 60 years old with multiple sclerosis. CDR3 residues: CSVRGGVDQPQHF. As DNA, the CDR3 is TGCAGCGTCCGCGGGGGGGTAGATCAGCCCCAGCATTTT. Full variable domain (missing parts from reference TRBV29-1 and TRBJ1-5): SAVISQKPSRDICQRGTSLTIQCQVDSQVTMMFWYRQQPGQSLTLIATANQGSEATYESGFVIDKFPISRPNLTFSTLTVSNMSPEDSSIYLCSVRGGVDQPQHFGDGTRLSIL.